Each of the 21 T cell receptor beta chains below was sequenced from the same sample in a study of T cell clones after liver transplantation. The protocol was immunoSEQ multiplex PCR, while the TCRdb copy is restricted to in-frame clones and leaves out a portion. The data show tens of thousands of clones, about 81% seen once. Here the sequenced sample was CD4+ T cells from blood, taken before liver transplant. The receptor set was obtained from a human donor who received a liver transplant.

V and J are TRBV23-1 and TRBJ2-2; D is undetermined. TRBV23-1 is reported as an ORF; its role is uncertain. The CDR3 runs 15 residues. V was cut by 4 bases and J by 9 bases, with 18 bases left in between. As DNA, the CDR3 is TGCGCCAGCAGTCGAGCTAGTGGTTTTGTCCGGGAGCTGTTTTTT. Translation: CASSRASGFVRELFF.

This chain connects TRBV9 to TRBJ2-5; tentative D call: TRBD2 (7 bases). This CDR3 is built from 17 residues. Germline CDR1 and CDR2: SGDLS and YYNGEE. Trimming left V 4 bases short and J 4 bases short, with 23 bases between. The CDR3 DNA reads TGTGCCAGCAGCAAACCCCTGGAAGGGGGGGGCGGAGAGACCCAGTACTTC. Translated: CASSKPLEGGGGETQYF.

V is TRBV29-1 and J is TRBJ2-5, with a tentative D call TRBD2 (5 bases). Germline V lookup: CDR1 SQVTM, CDR2 ANQGSEA. The CDR3 length is 13 residues. V lost 6 bases to trimming and J lost 5 bases, with 16 bases between them. The CDR3 is CSVETSIWETQYF. The CDR3 DNA reads as TGCAGCGTCGAAACTAGTATCTGGGAGACCCAGTACTTC.

The V and J genes are TRBV6-1 and TRBJ1-2; D uncertain. V lost 0 bases to trimming and J lost 4 bases, with 12 bases between them. Germline V gene lookup returns CDR1 MNHNS and CDR2 SASEGT. This CDR3 spans 15 amino acids. In nucleotides, the CDR3 is TGTGCCAGCAGTGAAGCCGAACACGGGGTCTATGGCTACACCTTC. Amino acids: CASSEAEHGVYGYTF.

V and J are TRBV6-5 and TRBJ2-4; the D gene could be TRBD1 or TRBD2 (5 bases each). V was trimmed by 4 bases and J by 8 bases, leaving 18 bases between them. The CDR3 is 15 amino acids. Germline CDR1 MNHEY, CDR2 SVGAGI. The CDR3 DNA reads TGTGCCAGCAGTTCCCCGACCGTCGAGGGGCACATTCAGTACTTC. Translation gives CASSSPTVEGHIQYF.

The rearrangement uses TRBV6-5 and TRBJ1-1; D is ambiguous. The CDR3 extends over 11 amino acids. The germline V gene encodes CDR1 MNHEY and CDR2 SVGAGI. V lost 3 bases and J 6 bases, leaving 5 bases between the germline ends. The CDR3 sequence is CASSYPSEAFF. The CDR3 bases are TGTGCCAGCAGTTATCCCTCTGAAGCTTTCTTT.

The chain uses TRBV14 and TRBJ2-5, with 8 nucleotides matching TRBD2. V was clipped by 2 bases and J by 4 bases; unmatched bases: 6. Per germline, CDR1 SGHDN and CDR2 FVKESK. The CDR3 runs 15 residues. The CDR3 DNA reads TGTGCCAGCAGCCAAATAGCGGGAAGCGTAGAGACCCAGTACTTC. Translated: CASSQIAGSVETQYF.

The chain combines TRBV6-4 with TRBJ2-7, with 11 bases fitting TRBD1. The V and J ends lost 5 bases and 2 bases, in that order; junction bases with no gene match: 5. The CDR3 is made up of 15 amino acids. Germline values: CDR1 MRHNA, CDR2 SNTAGT. CDR3 bases: TGTGCCAGCAGTAGTCCGGGACAGGGGGCCTACGAGCAGTACTTC. This codes for CASSSPGQGAYEQYF.

The V call is TRBV6-1, the J call TRBJ2-1; D call uncertain. V dropped 7 bases and J dropped 6 bases, with 13 bases sitting between them. The CDR3 extends over 13 amino acids. Germline V gene lookup returns CDR1 MNHNS and CDR2 SASEGT. For the CDR3, the DNA is TGTGCCAGCACCCCACGGGCTCTCAATGAGCAGTTCTTC. Its translation is CASTPRALNEQFF.

The chain is built from TRBV18 and TRBJ1-2; tentative D call: TRBD1 (5 bases). Germline CDR1 is KGHSH and CDR2 is LQKENI. There are 14 residues in the CDR3. Trimming took 3 bases from V and 8 from J, leaving 16 bases between them. The CDR3, as DNA: TGTGCCAGCTCACCCCCCGGGACCTCGGGCGGCTACACCTTC. Amino acids: CASSPPGTSGGYTF.

With regard to this clone: At one end the junction does not follow the germline gene, possibly because of a read error. This chain joins TRBV5-1 and TRBJ2-5; TRBD1 matches at 8 bases. The CDR3 contains 14 residues. Germline CDR1 is SGHRS and CDR2 is YFSETQ. The CDR3 bases are TGCGTCAGCAGCTTTACAGGGGGGCGTGAGACCCAGTACTTC. Translation gives CVSSFTGGRETQYF.

J is TRBJ2-3 and V is TRBV7-3, with D tentatively TRBD2 (6 bases). CDR3 length equals 17 residues. Germline-derived CDR1 and CDR2 are SGHTA and FQGTGA. The ends were cut back, 5 bases at V and 3 bases at J, with 21 bases in the middle. The chain's CDR3 is CASSHKRAGRGTDTQYF. For the CDR3, the DNA is TGTGCCAGCAGCCATAAGCGGGCGGGGCGCGGGACAGATACGCAGTATTTT.

The chain is built from TRBV4-2 and TRBJ2-7, with D perhaps matching TRBD2 (6 bases). Germline V gene sequence: CDR1 LGHNA, CDR2 YNFKEQ. The CDR3 covers 16 residues. V was cut by 5 bases and J by 4 bases, with 21 bases left in between. The CDR3 loop reads CASSTRERAAPYEQYF. In nucleotides, the CDR3 is TGTGCCAGCAGCACCCGGGAGCGCGCCGCTCCTTACGAGCAGTACTTC.

The rearrangement links TRBV7-9 to TRBJ2-3, with D unclear. Trimming removed 11 bases at V and 8 bases at J, with 17 bases between. CDR3 length: 12 residues. Germline V gene sequence: CDR1 SEHNR, CDR2 FQNEAQ (reference sequence). In DNA form, the CDR3 reads TGTGCCCTAAGTTGGGGTCGAGGTACGCAGTATTTT. This encodes CALSWGRGTQYF.

The rearrangement joins TRBV7-2 to TRBJ1-2, with D perhaps matching TRBD1 (5 bases). V dropped 5 bases and J dropped 8 bases, with 15 bases sitting between them. CDR1 and CDR2 from the germline V gene are SGHTA and FQGNSA. This CDR3 has 13 amino acids. CDR3 sequence: CASSLGAARGYTF. The CDR3 nucleotides are TGTGCCAGCAGCCTCGGGGCGGCTCGCGGCTACACCTTC.

This chain joins TRBV7-2 and TRBJ1-5; unclear D gene. The CDR3 length is 14 residues. Trimming took 4 bases from V and 0 from J, leaving 7 bases between them. Germline CDR1 SGHTA, CDR2 FQGNSA. This CDR3 is CASSSTLSNQPQHF. Here the CDR3 DNA reads TGTGCCAGCAGCTCAACACTTAGCAATCAGCCCCAGCATTTT.

This clone occurred a few times. The chain combines TRBV20-1 with TRBJ2-5; possibly TRBD2 for D (6 bases). The CDR3 is 11 amino acids. Germline-derived CDR1 and CDR2 are DFQATT and SNEGSKA (reference sequence). V was clipped by 8 bases and J by 5 bases, with 12 bases between them. Here the CDR3 DNA reads TGCAGTTTTTCAGGGAGGGAGACCCAGTACTTC. As protein: CSFSGRETQYF.

This clone was counted a few times. The rearrangement uses TRBV7-3 and TRBJ2-3; D unresolved. The CDR3 totals 15 residues. Trimming stripped 5 bases from V and 1 base from J, with 13 bases between. From germline, CDR1 is SGHTA and CDR2 FQGTGA. For the CDR3, the DNA is TGTGCCAGCAGCGCGGCGGTGGGCCGCACAGATACGCAGTATTTT. Encoded protein: CASSAAVGRTDTQYF.

V is TRBV29-1 and J is TRBJ2-1; 10 bases are shared with TRBD1. The CDR3 spans 15 residues. Germline V gene sequence: CDR1 SQVTM, CDR2 ANQGSEA. V was pared by 7 bases and J by 0 bases, with 6 bases of the junction left unmatched. The CDR3 loop is CSAGQGGSSYNEQFF. The CDR3 DNA reads TGCAGCGCCGGACAGGGGGGGAGCTCCTACAATGAGCAGTTCTTC.

In this sample, this clone turned up a few times. The genes are TRBV11-2 and TRBJ1-4; D is unclear. Trimming removed 8 bases at V and 8 bases at J, with 12 bases between. The germline gives CDR1 SGHAT, CDR2 FQNNGV. This CDR3 is built from 12 residues. CDR3 protein: CASGGFREKLFF. The CDR3 bases are TGTGCCAGCGGAGGGTTCCGAGAAAAACTGTTTTTT.

The rearrangement joins TRBV30 to TRBJ1-1; TRBD1 aligns across 9 bases. The CDR3 runs 13 residues. Germline V gives CDR1 GTSNPN, CDR2 SVGIG (reference sequence). After removal of 5 bases from V and 4 bases from J, the junction contained 5 bases not matched to a gene. In DNA form, the CDR3 reads TGTGCCTGGCGCCGACAGGGGGGCACTGAAGCTTTCTTT. This sequence encodes CAWRRQGGTEAFF.